The present entry profiles one T cell receptor (beta chain) with its context. CDR3 length: 15 residues. Germline V gene lookup returns CDR1 GTSNPN and CDR2 SVGIG (reference sequence). The junction had 5 bases not matched to a gene; V was cut back by 4 bases and J by 2 bases. The data were taken from a study of blood T cell repertoires in COVID-19. Study details: The samples span acute and convalescent COVID-19 from the United States, Italy and Spain. PBMCs, B-cell-depleted T cells, or T cells provided the cDNA or gDNA that made up the material.

Methods used by the authors: Scientists estimated how many nucleated cells there were by amplifying reference gene primers. Generated by immunoSEQ multiplex PCR, the TCRdb table keeps only in-frame clones and is missing some. The DNA was the basis for D and trimming; V, J and clone size are from that table. Counted here are fewer than 200,000 clones, around 80% occurring once; the ten biggest clones make up roughly 19%. The source of this sequence is a woman between 65 and 79 years old who had recovered from COVID-19. V is TRBV30 and J is TRBJ2-3; 11 bases fit TRBD2. Material: peripheral blood. The CDR3 bases are TGTGCCTGGAACCTAGCGGGGGGCCCCACAGATACGCAGTATTTT. Amino acid sequence: CAWNLAGGPTDTQYF.